These 28 T cell receptor beta chains came from one sample sequenced in a study of cytomegalovirus exposure and HLA in healthy donors. Amplification used 60 Vbeta primers and 13 Jbeta primers. Sequenced by immunoSEQ multiplex PCR; TCRdb stores in-frame clones only, minus some. The data show more than 110,000 clones, around 86% seen once. The sequenced sample was PBMCs. The receptors stem from a female donor in good health and CMV-seronegative.

The chain employs TRBV28 and TRBJ2-7; 8 bases match TRBD1. Per the germline V gene, CDR1 is MDHEN and CDR2 is SYDVKM. Trimming cost V 3 bases and J 3 bases; bases outside gene matches: 4. This CDR3 spans 14 amino acids. DNA of the CDR3: TGTGCCAGCAGTTTGGCAGGGGGCATCTACGAGCAGTACTTC. This sequence encodes CASSLAGGIYEQYF.

This rearrangement joins TRBV28 to TRBJ2-2, with 7 nucleotides matching TRBD1. The CDR3 consists of 14 residues. The ends lost 6 bases at V and 2 bases at J; junction bases unmatched: 3. Germline loops: CDR1 MDHEN, CDR2 SYDVKM. The CDR3 protein is CASSDRVNTGELFF. CDR3 nucleotide sequence: TGTGCCAGCAGCGACAGGGTTAACACCGGGGAGCTGTTTTTT. Together with reference TRBV28 and TRBJ2-2, the CDR3 gives the full variable domain: DVKVTQSSRYLVKRTGEKVFLECVQDMDHENMFWYRQDPGLGLRLIYFSYDVKMKEKGDIPEGYSVSREKKERFSLILESASTNQTSMYLCASSDRVNTGELFFGEGSRLTVL.

This chain links TRBV6-5 with TRBJ1-5; D perhaps matches TRBD1 (5 bases). The CDR3 has 13 amino acids. The V gene's germline CDR1 is MNHEY and CDR2 SVGAGI. Trimming took 2 bases from V and 6 from J, leaving 8 bases between them. The CDR3 protein is CASSYRGGQPQHF. The CDR3, as DNA: TGTGCCAGCAGTTACAGGGGAGGTCAGCCCCAGCATTTT.

The V call is TRBV11-3, the J call TRBJ2-7, with 7 bases matching TRBD1. CDR1 SGHNT and CDR2 YENEEA come from the germline V gene. CDR3 length: 14 amino acids. V gave up 5 bases and J gave up 6 bases; unmatched junction bases: 10. This CDR3 reads CASSDRDSPAEQYF. CDR3 nucleotide sequence: TGTGCCAGCAGCGATCGGGACAGTCCAGCCGAGCAGTACTTC.

This chain uses TRBV6-6 with TRBJ2-7; maybe TRBD1 (6 bases). This CDR3 spans 14 amino acids. The V gene lost 6 bases and the J gene lost 0 bases, with 12 bases spanning the gap. CDR1 is MNHNY and CDR2 is SVGAGI in the germline V gene (reference sequence). The DNA for the CDR3 is TGTGCCAGCAGCTCCGGGACACTCTCCTACGAGCAGTACTTC. Its translation is CASSSGTLSYEQYF.

The chain uses TRBV7-6 and TRBJ2-5, with TRBD2 identical over 13 bases. Germline lookup yields CDR1 SGHVS and CDR2 FNYEAQ. The CDR3 is 20 amino acids. V lost 4 bases to trimming and J lost 4 bases; unmatched junction nucleotides: 18. The CDR3 DNA sequence: TGTGCCAGCAGCTCCTCTTTTGGACTAGCGGGAGCCGGTCGTGGAGAGACCCAGTACTTC. Protein sequence: CASSSSFGLAGAGRGETQYF.

The rearrangement joins TRBV7-2 to TRBJ2-6, with 7 bases aligning to TRBD1. J gave up 3 bases and V 5 bases, and 7 bases lay outside the gene matches. The CDR3 contains 16 residues. Per the germline V gene, CDR1 is SGHTA and CDR2 is FQGNSA. CDR3 residues: CASSKNRGGGANVLTF. The CDR3 DNA is TGTGCCAGCAGCAAAAACAGGGGTGGTGGGGCCAACGTCCTGACTTTC.

The chain combines TRBV27 with TRBJ2-7; 13 bases are shared with TRBD2. The CDR3 extends over 16 amino acids. Germline CDR1 MNHEY, CDR2 SMNVEV (reference sequence). The ends lost 5 bases at V and 2 bases at J; junction bases unmatched: 6. The CDR3 DNA reads as TGTGCCAGCAGTCCCACCGGGACTAGCGGGACCTACGAGCAGTACTTC. Its protein product is CASSPTGTSGTYEQYF.

The genes are TRBV12-5 and TRBJ1-1; 7 bases are shared with TRBD1. CDR1 and CDR2 (germline): LGHNT, FRNRAP. With V trimmed by 1 base and J by 1 base, 3 bases remained unmatched. The CDR3 extends over 15 amino acids. CDR3 residues: CASGLAGQANTEAFF. The CDR3 nucleotides read TGTGCTAGTGGTTTGGCAGGACAGGCGAACACTGAAGCTTTCTTT. The full variable domain, with the rest looked up from reference TRBV12-5 and TRBJ1-1, is DARVTQTPRHKVTEMGQEVTMRCQPILGHNTVFWYRQTMMQGLELLAYFRNRAPLDDSGMPKDRFSAEMPDATLATLKIQPSEPRDSAVYFCASGLAGQANTEAFFGQGTRLTVV.

To note about this clone: The sample contains more than one DNA sequence encoding this CDR3. This chain uses TRBV27 with TRBJ1-5; the D gene is possibly TRBD1 (5 bases). The germline V gene encodes CDR1 MNHEY and CDR2 SMNVEV (reference sequence). This CDR3 is 13 amino acids long. The V and J ends lost 2 bases and 6 bases respectively, with 8 bases between them. The CDR3 is CASSLGAGQPQHF. The CDR3 nucleotides read TGTGCCAGCAGTTTAGGGGCAGGTCAGCCCCAGCATTTT.

The chain carries TRBV6-1 and TRBJ2-7; D perhaps matches TRBD1 (6 bases). The CDR3 covers 13 residues. V was cut by 3 bases and J by 4 bases, with 10 bases left in between. Germline CDR1 reads MNHNS; CDR2 reads SASEGT. DNA for the CDR3: TGTGCCAGCAGTGATACAGGGATGTACGAGCAGTACTTC. Translating it yields CASSDTGMYEQYF.

Regarding this clone: This specimen includes other DNA sequences encoding the same CDR3. DNA of the CDR3: TGTGCCTGGAGTGTACGGGGAAATCAGCCCCAGCATTTT. Its translation: CAWSVRGNQPQHF. The V and J genes are TRBV30 and TRBJ1-5, with D uncertain. Germline V gene sequence: CDR1 GTSNPN, CDR2 SVGIG (reference sequence). There are 13 residues in the CDR3. The germline V and J ends were trimmed by 0 bases and 4 bases, with 7 bases remaining between them. The full variable domain, completed using reference TRBV30 and TRBJ1-5, is SQTIHQWPATLVQPVGSPLSLECTVEGTSNPNLYWYRQAAGRGLQLLFYSVGIGQISSEVPQNLSASRPQDRQFILSSKKLLLSDSGFYLCAWSVRGNQPQHFGDGTRLSIL.

A few counts support this clone. The chain combines TRBV11-3 with TRBJ2-3; tentatively, D is TRBD1 (5 bases). Germline CDR1 reads SGHNT; CDR2 reads YENEEA. V gave up 5 bases and J gave up 10 bases, with 16 bases separating them. This CDR3 is 13 amino acids long. The CDR3 sequence is CASSVLGEGAQYF. For the CDR3, the DNA is TGTGCCAGCAGCGTCCTAGGGGAAGGGGCGCAGTATTTT.

Comment on this clone: Its ends do not fully match the called genes, so a read error is possible. V is TRBV27 and J is TRBJ2-7, with a weak D call TRBD2 (6 bases). This CDR3 region has 15 residues. Germline loops: CDR1 MNHEY, CDR2 SMNVEV (reference sequence). CDR3 coding DNA: TGTGCCAGCAGCTCCTTGGCGGAGGGTACCTACGGGCAGTACTTC. Protein sequence: CASSSLAEGTYGQYF.

The chain couples TRBV27 to TRBJ1-5; D not resolved. Between the trimmed V and J ends, which lost 3 bases and 9 bases, there was a span of 12 bases. Germline-derived CDR1 and CDR2 are MNHEY and SMNVEV (reference sequence). This CDR3 has 13 residues. Here the CDR3 reads CASSFQAHRPQHF. As DNA, the CDR3 is TGTGCCAGCAGTTTCCAGGCCCATCGGCCCCAGCATTTT.

The rearrangement uses TRBV5-4 and TRBJ1-1, with D unclear. The CDR3 is 14 amino acids. The V gene's germline CDR1 is SGHNT and CDR2 YYREEE (reference sequence). V was cut by 0 bases and J by 0 bases, with 6 bases left in between. CDR3: CASSLEHLNTEAFF. The CDR3 DNA follows: TGTGCCAGCAGCTTGGAACATCTGAACACTGAAGCTTTCTTT.

The DNA of the CDR3 is TGTGCCAGCACGGTTCAAGGAAACACCATATATTTT. Encoded protein: CASTVQGNTIYF. The J gene is TRBJ1-3, the V gene TRBV6-6, with D hard to call. V lost 7 bases and J 4 bases, leaving 8 bases between the germline ends. The CDR3 has 12 amino acids. Per germline, CDR1 MNHNY and CDR2 SVGAGI (reference sequence).

This clone was counted only a few times. The chain employs TRBV5-1 and TRBJ2-2; 8 nucleotides line up with TRBD1. V lost 0 bases to trimming and J lost 5 bases; unmatched junction nucleotides: 12. The CDR3 has 18 residues. CDR1 is SGHRS, CDR2 YFSETQ, per germline. The CDR3 bases are TGCGCCAGCAGCTTGGTTATGGGCAGGGGGCAATCGACCGGGGAGCTGTTTTTT. Its protein is CASSLVMGRGQSTGELFF.

The chain uses TRBV19 and TRBJ2-7; TRBD1 matches 7 bases. CDR3 length equals 15 residues. CDR1 LNHDA and CDR2 SQIVND come from the germline V gene (reference sequence). The junction had 10 bases not matched to a gene; V was cut back by 6 bases and J by 2 bases. CDR3: CASRVQGDSAYEQYF. The CDR3 region has the DNA TGTGCCAGTAGGGTACAAGGGGACAGCGCCTACGAGCAGTACTTC.

This clone was seen a few times. The rearrangement joins TRBV13 to TRBJ1-1, with D possibly matching TRBD1 (6 bases). The germline V and J ends were trimmed by 5 bases and 4 bases, with 14 bases remaining between them. The length of the CDR3 is 14 residues. Germline values: CDR1 PRHDT, CDR2 FYEKMQ (reference sequence). Here the CDR3 reads CASSPGQPGTEAFF. For the CDR3, the DNA is TGTGCCAGCAGCCCTGGACAGCCCGGCACTGAAGCTTTCTTT.

This clone turned up a few times. The gene calls are TRBV29-1 and TRBJ2-7, with D possibly matching TRBD1 (5 bases). The ends were cut back, 6 bases at V and 0 bases at J, with 12 bases in the middle. In germline, CDR1 is SQVTM, CDR2 ANQGSEA. This CDR3 is 13 amino acids long. The CDR3 loop is CSVGQLSSYEQYF. In DNA, the CDR3 is TGCAGCGTGGGGCAGCTGAGCTCCTACGAGCAGTACTTC.

The chain uses TRBV13 and TRBJ1-1, with D uncertain. The CDR3 loop spans 14 amino acids. Germline V gives CDR1 PRHDT, CDR2 FYEKMQ (reference sequence). V lost 5 bases and J lost 0, with 10 bases in between. This chain's CDR3 is CASSPGAMNTEAFF. CDR3 nucleotide sequence: TGTGCCAGCAGCCCCGGAGCTATGAACACTGAAGCTTTCTTT.

V is TRBV28 and J is TRBJ2-7; 11 bases fit TRBD1. J was trimmed by 7 bases and V by 6 bases; bases with no gene match: 8. CDR3 length: 14 residues. Germline lookup yields CDR1 MDHEN and CDR2 SYDVKM. In DNA form, the CDR3 reads TGTGCCAGCAGACCGGGACAGGGGGGTAAGGAGCAGTACTTC. This sequence encodes CASRPGQGGKEQYF.

This sequence joins TRBV6-6 and TRBJ2-1; unclear D gene. V shed 4 bases and J shed 3 bases, with 16 bases lying between them. The CDR3 length is 16 residues. CDR1 MNHNY and CDR2 SVGAGI come from the germline V gene (reference sequence). CDR3 residues: CASSFVSSLGYNEQFF. CDR3 sequence (DNA): TGTGCCAGCAGTTTCGTTTCGAGCCTAGGCTACAATGAGCAGTTCTTC.

This sequence joins TRBV6-1 and TRBJ1-2, with D uncertain. The CDR3 extends over 15 amino acids. V was cut by 2 bases and J by 0 bases, with 10 bases left in between. The germline gives CDR1 MNHNS, CDR2 SASEGT. CDR3 DNA sequence: TGTGCCAGCAGTGAATGGATGGAGACTAACTATGGCTACACCTTC. Amino acid sequence: CASSEWMETNYGYTF.

This chain uses TRBV28 with TRBJ2-7; D is possibly TRBD1 (6 bases). This CDR3 is 14 amino acids long. CDR1 is MDHEN, CDR2 SYDVKM, per germline. V was cut by 8 bases and J by 7 bases, with 21 bases left in between. The chain's CDR3 is CASAYATGPGEQYF. In DNA form, the CDR3 reads TGTGCCAGCGCCTATGCCACAGGGCCAGGGGAGCAGTACTTC.

The chain uses TRBV19 and TRBJ2-7; 9 bases agree with TRBD1. CDR1 and CDR2 (germline): LNHDA, SQIVND (reference sequence). The V and J ends lost 6 bases and 2 bases, in that order; junction bases with no gene match: 8. CDR3 length: 15 residues. Written as DNA, the CDR3 is TGTGCCAGTAGCGACCCGGGACAGGGTACCTACGAGCAGTACTTC. Encoded protein: CASSDPGQGTYEQYF. The variable domain in full, with the rest retrieved from reference TRBV19 and TRBJ2-7, is DGGITQSPKYLFRKEGQNVTLSCEQNLNHDAMYWYRQDPGQGLRLIYYSQIVNDFQKGDIAEGYSVSREKKESFPLTVTSAQKNPTAFYLCASSDPGQGTYEQYFGPGTRLTVT.

The gene calls are TRBV28 and TRBJ2-5; 11 bases line up with TRBD2. The trim removed 5 bases at V and 3 bases at J, leaving 8 bases unmatched. The germline gives CDR1 MDHEN, CDR2 SYDVKM. The CDR3 runs to 16 residues. The DNA of the CDR3 is TGTGCCAGCAGTGCCCGTTTGACTAGCGGGAAAGAGACCCAGTACTTC. It codes for CASSARLTSGKETQYF.